This entry is about one TCR beta chain. The antigen remains undetermined. The record originates from a study of cytomegalovirus exposure and HLA in healthy donors. The CDR3 is 12 amino acids. V shed 5 bases and J shed 4 bases, with 8 bases lying between them. The V gene's germline CDR1 is MNHEY and CDR2 SVGAGI. Points from the study as a whole: Among TCR beta chains, those listed as cytomegalovirus-associated numbered fewer than 200. In vitro assays verified that three CMV-associated chains recognized CMV antigens specifically.

Measured with immunoSEQ multiplex PCR; TCRdb has only the in-frame clones, and not every one. Among 150,000 to 200,000 clones, about 82% were seen once, and the ten largest hold more than 1.1%. The receptor was isolated from a woman in her late teens or twenties in good health and CMV-seronegative. Sample: PBMCs. This sequence joins TRBV6-5 and TRBJ1-2; D call uncertain. The CDR3 nucleotides read TGTGCCAGCAGTAAAACATTCTATGGCTACACCTTC. It codes for CASSKTFYGYTF.